This T cell receptor beta chain was obtained from a study of cytomegalovirus exposure and HLA in healthy donors. In regard to this clone: What it recognizes is unknown.

The PCR employed 60 Vbeta primers together with 13 Jbeta primers. Assay: immunoSEQ multiplex PCR; the TCRdb copy retains only in-frame clones and omits some. Among some 120,000 clones listed, over 60% were seen once. Study observations and caveats: Earlier analysis found most TCR beta V segments productive about 90% or about 30% of the time.

This CDR3 comprises 15 residues. The V segment lost 6 bases and the J segment 5 bases; nucleotides outside the gene matches: 3. Germline CDR1 is MGHRA and CDR2 is YSYEKL. No CMV serostatus was recorded for this donor. The gene calls are TRBV4-1 and TRBJ2-1; 14 positions match TRBD2. This TCR was sampled from a human donor in good health. The sequenced material came from PBMCs. The CDR3 is CASRRGLAGDNEQFF. The CDR3 DNA is TGCGCCAGCAGGAGGGGACTAGCGGGGGACAATGAGCAGTTCTTC.